This entry lists 25 T cell receptor beta chains sequenced from one sample in a study of cytomegalovirus exposure and HLA in healthy donors. A multiplex PCR was run with 60 Vbeta primers and 13 Jbeta primers. Profiling relied on immunoSEQ multiplex PCR, and the TCRdb table lists in-frame clones only, not all of them. This sample's table has 130,000 or so clones. Sequencing input: PBMCs. The receptors were sampled from a woman aged 18 to 35 in good health and CMV-seronegative.

The chain employs TRBV13 and TRBJ1-1; 9 nucleotides align to TRBD1. This CDR3 contains 16 residues. Looked up from germline, CDR1 is PRHDT and CDR2 is FYEKMQ (reference sequence). With 3 bases clipped from V and 4 bases from J, the junction kept 9 bases outside the gene matches. CDR3 amino acids: CASSFNRQTGGTEAFF. CDR3 bases: TGTGCCAGCAGCTTTAACCGCCAGACAGGGGGCACTGAAGCTTTCTTT. Supplemented by reference TRBV13 and TRBJ1-1, the full variable domain reads AAGVIQSPRHLIKEKRETATLKCYPIPRHDTVYWYQQGPGQDPQFLISFYEKMQSDKGSIPDRFSAQQFSDYHSELNMSSLELGDSALYFCASSFNRQTGGTEAFFGQGTRLTVV.

CDR3 DNA: TGTGCCAGCAGCTCTCGGACGGTCAGGGCTGAAGCTTTCTTT. This codes for CASSSRTVRAEAFF. The chain couples TRBV11-3 to TRBJ1-1; maybe TRBD1 (5 bases). The germline V gene encodes CDR1 SGHNT and CDR2 YENEEA. The CDR3 has 14 residues. V lost 4 bases and J 6 bases, leaving 15 bases between the germline ends.

The chain couples TRBV11-2 to TRBJ2-3, with 8 bases that match TRBD2. V shed 6 bases and J 6 bases; nucleotides not matched to a gene: 8. Germline lookup yields CDR1 SGHAT and CDR2 FQNNGV. CDR3 length equals 14 residues. This CDR3 is CASSPPGGRDTQYF. CDR3 bases: TGTGCCAGCAGTCCCCCGGGCGGGAGGGATACGCAGTATTTT. Drawing the rest from reference TRBV11-2 and TRBJ2-3, the complete variable domain is EAGVAQSPRYKIIEKRQSVAFWCNPISGHATLYWYQQILGQGPKLLIQFQNNGVVDDSQLPKDRFSAERLKGVDSTLKIQPAKLEDSAVYLCASSPPGGRDTQYFGPGTRLTVL.

V gene TRBV5-6 combines with J gene TRBJ1-5; D call uncertain. Germline lookup yields CDR1 SGHDT and CDR2 YYEEEE. CDR3 length equals 13 residues. Trimming cost V 0 bases and J 7 bases, with 8 bases left between them. The CDR3, as DNA: TGTGCCAGCAGCTTGGTTTCGGGGCAGCCCCAGCATTTT. Translating it yields CASSLVSGQPQHF.

The chain uses TRBV4-2 and TRBJ2-7; 9 bases match TRBD1. The CDR3 runs 18 residues. Germline-derived CDR1 and CDR2 are LGHNA and YNFKEQ. The V and J ends lost 4 bases and 4 bases, in that order; junction bases with no gene match: 17. This CDR3 reads CASSRSTGRGQGVYEQYF. CDR3 sequence (DNA): TGTGCCAGCAGCCGGTCCACGGGCAGGGGACAGGGCGTATACGAGCAGTACTTC.

V gene TRBV7-2 combines with J gene TRBJ2-7, with a weak D call TRBD1 (6 bases). V dropped 5 bases and J dropped 5 bases, with 16 bases sitting between them. Germline V gene data show CDR1 as SGHTA and CDR2 as FQGNSA. CDR3 length: 14 residues. CDR3 nucleotide sequence: TGTGCCAGCAGCAGAGCCCAGGGGTACGACGAGCAGTACTTC. Translated: CASSRAQGYDEQYF.

CDR3 bases: TGTGCCATCAGTAGATCCGGGGGACAGCTGAACACCGGGGAGCTGTTTTTT. It specifies CAISRSGGQLNTGELFF. The V and J genes are TRBV10-3 and TRBJ2-2; TRBD1 might be the D (7 bases). The germline V gene encodes CDR1 ENHRY and CDR2 SYGVKD. The CDR3 spans 17 residues. The V end lost 5 bases, the J end lost 1 base, and 17 bases lay between the germline ends.

This chain uses TRBV6-1 with TRBJ1-5, with D perhaps matching TRBD1 (5 bases). The ends were cut back, 7 bases at V and 4 bases at J, with 11 bases in the middle. The CDR3 contains 13 residues. The V gene's germline CDR1 is MNHNS and CDR2 SASEGT. The CDR3 nucleotides are TGTGCCAGCACGCAGGGAAATAATCAGCCCCAGCATTTT. It encodes CASTQGNNQPQHF.

This sequence joins TRBV11-2 and TRBJ1-1, with a possible D match to TRBD1 (6 bases). The CDR3 has 15 residues. Germline V gene lookup returns CDR1 SGHAT and CDR2 FQNNGV. The V end lost 1 base, the J end lost 4 bases, and 13 bases lay between the germline ends. DNA for the CDR3: TGTGCCAGCAGCTTAGCCGACAGGAGGAGCACTGAAGCTTTCTTT. Amino acids: CASSLADRRSTEAFF.

The chain combines TRBV7-2 with TRBJ1-5; D might be TRBD1 (6 bases). Per the germline V gene, CDR1 is SGHTA and CDR2 is FQGNSA. CDR3 size: 11 residues. The germline V and J ends were trimmed by 5 bases and 15 bases, with 14 bases remaining between them. The CDR3 coding sequence is TGTGCCAGCAGCCAAGACAGGCGACCGCATTTT. Protein product: CASSQDRRPHF.

This chain joins TRBV2 and TRBJ2-1, with D maybe TRBD2 (6 bases). The CDR3 totals 16 residues. Germline assignment: CDR1 SNHLY and CDR2 FYNNEI. Trimming took off 2 bases at V and 0 bases at J, with 11 bases between the two ends. The CDR3 coding sequence is TGTGCCAGCAGTGAACCCAGACTAGACTCCTACAATGAGCAGTTCTTC. As protein: CASSEPRLDSYNEQFF. Full variable domain (remainder filled in from reference TRBV2 and TRBJ2-1): EPEVTQTPSHQVTQMGQEVILRCVPISNHLYFYWYRQILGQKVEFLVSFYNNEISEKSEIFDDQFSVERPDGSNFTLKIRSTKLEDSAMYFCASSEPRLDSYNEQFFGPGTRLTVL.

This chain connects TRBV6-5 to TRBJ2-1; maybe TRBD2 (6 bases). CDR1 is MNHEY, CDR2 SVGAGI, per germline. CDR3 length: 13 amino acids. V dropped 0 bases and J dropped 10 bases, with 10 bases sitting between them. Here the CDR3 DNA reads TGTGCCAGCAGTTACTCGGGGGGATACGAGCAGTTCTTC. Its translation: CASSYSGGYEQFF.

The chain joins TRBV18 to TRBJ1-5; 9 positions agree with TRBD1. Per the germline V gene, CDR1 is KGHSH and CDR2 is LQKENI. The CDR3 extends over 15 amino acids. With V trimmed by 4 bases and J by 4 bases, 5 bases remained unmatched. CDR3 bases: TGTGCCAGCTCACAGGGACAGGGAACAAATCAGCCCCAGCATTTT. The encoded protein is CASSQGQGTNQPQHF.

The chain employs TRBV9 and TRBJ2-5; maybe TRBD2 (6 bases). V was trimmed by 4 bases and J by 5 bases, leaving 15 bases between them. This CDR3 is built from 14 residues. CDR1 and CDR2 from the germline V gene are SGDLS and YYNGEE. CDR3 region: CASSPQGGPETQYF. The CDR3 region has the DNA TGTGCCAGCAGCCCCCAGGGAGGACCGGAGACCCAGTACTTC.

The rearrangement uses TRBV12-5 and TRBJ2-1; a weak D match, TRBD2 (5 bases). V was trimmed by 11 bases and J by 8 bases, leaving 19 bases between them. CDR1 and CDR2 from the germline V gene are LGHNT and FRNRAP. This CDR3 region has 13 residues. The CDR3 is CASSPGNIDEQFF. CDR3 nucleotide sequence: TGTGCTTCTTCCCCCGGGAATATCGATGAGCAGTTCTTC.

The chain uses TRBV15 and TRBJ2-7, with 7 bases fitting TRBD1. CDR1 is LNHNV, CDR2 YYDKDF, per germline (reference sequence). The CDR3 runs to 14 residues. V gave up 1 base and J gave up 4 bases; unmatched junction bases: 4. CDR3 bases: TGTGCCACCAGCAGAGGGGGACAGTTTTACGAGCAGTACTTC. Protein: CATSRGGQFYEQYF.

The chain employs TRBV5-1 and TRBJ2-2; D is perhaps TRBD2 (6 bases). Germline-derived CDR1 and CDR2 are SGHRS and YFSETQ. With 2 bases removed from V and 5 bases from J, the gap between germline ends came to 13 bases. This CDR3 contains 15 residues. The CDR3 nucleotides read TGCGCCAGCAGCTTTTTGCGGGATGATACCGGGGAGCTGTTTTTT. This translates into CASSFLRDDTGELFF. Looking up the rest from reference TRBV5-1 and TRBJ2-2 gives the full variable domain: KAGVTQTPRYLIKTRGQQVTLSCSPISGHRSVSWYQQTPGQGLQFLFEYFSETQRNKGNFPGRFSGRQFSNSRSEMNVSTLELGDSALYLCASSFLRDDTGELFFGEGSRLTVL.

This chain links TRBV28 with TRBJ1-5, with 7 bases identical to TRBD1. V was pared by 5 bases and J by 6 bases, with 10 bases of the junction left unmatched. Germline V gives CDR1 MDHEN, CDR2 SYDVKM. This CDR3 has 15 amino acids. This CDR3 reads CASSPPGGGGQPQHF. As DNA, the CDR3 is TGTGCCAGCAGTCCCCCGGGAGGGGGCGGTCAGCCCCAGCATTTT. Full variable domain (remainder filled in from reference TRBV28 and TRBJ1-5): DVKVTQSSRYLVKRTGEKVFLECVQDMDHENMFWYRQDPGLGLRLIYFSYDVKMKEKGDIPEGYSVSREKKERFSLILESASTNQTSMYLCASSPPGGGGQPQHFGDGTRLSIL.

V gene TRBV19 combines with J gene TRBJ2-1; D unclear. The CDR3 covers 15 residues. Trimming cost V 5 bases and J 3 bases, with 14 bases left between them. Per the germline V gene, CDR1 is LNHDA and CDR2 is SQIVND (reference sequence). The CDR3 nucleotides read TGTGCCAGTAGTGAGACTCAGAGGCTCTACAATGAGCAGTTCTTC. Protein: CASSETQRLYNEQFF.

This chain uses TRBV11-2 with TRBJ1-2; 11 bases match TRBD1. CDR3 length: 18 amino acids. Germline-derived CDR1 and CDR2 are SGHAT and FQNNGV. V gave up 0 bases and J gave up 6 bases; unmatched junction bases: 12. Written as DNA, the CDR3 is TGTGCCAGCAGCTTAGAGCCCCTTGGACAGGGGGCGGCAAATGGCTACACCTTC. Amino acids: CASSLEPLGQGAANGYTF.

The V call is TRBV19, the J call TRBJ2-1; D is uncertain. With 4 bases removed from V and 0 bases from J, the gap between germline ends came to 4 bases. The CDR3 runs 13 residues. Per germline, CDR1 LNHDA and CDR2 SQIVND (reference sequence). CDR3 coding DNA: TGTGCCAGTAGTAGGAGCTCCTACAATGAGCAGTTCTTC. It yields the protein CASSRSSYNEQFF.

This chain joins TRBV6-1 and TRBJ2-1; 12 bases fit TRBD2. The CDR3 is 16 residues long. Germline CDR1 MNHNS, CDR2 SASEGT. Losses at the gene ends were 4 bases for V and 7 bases for J; bases not matched to a gene: 8. The CDR3 region has the DNA TGTGCCAGCAGTGGACCGACTAGCGGGAGCGGGAATGAGCAGTTCTTC. Translating it yields CASSGPTSGSGNEQFF.

The chain couples TRBV5-4 to TRBJ2-5; 7 bases agree with TRBD2. TRBJ2-7 explains the end of the DNA better; the J call may be wrong. CDR3 length: 15 residues. Germline V gene sequence: CDR1 SGHNT, CDR2 YYREEE (reference sequence). The CDR3: CASSLWTRGSYEQYF. The CDR3 region has the DNA TGTGCCAGCAGCTTGTGGACTCGCGGGAGTTACGAGCAGTACTTC.

The rearrangement uses TRBV4-2 and TRBJ2-1, with D possibly matching TRBD2 (6 bases). Trimming stripped 0 bases from V and 0 bases from J, with 9 bases between. The CDR3 runs 16 residues. The germline gives CDR1 LGHNA, CDR2 YNFKEQ. In DNA form, the CDR3 reads TGTGCCAGCAGCCAAGAGGAGGGATCCTCCTACAATGAGCAGTTCTTC. The encoded protein is CASSQEEGSSYNEQFF.

V usage is TRBV27 and J usage is TRBJ2-7; D uncertain. Trimming shortened V by 3 bases and J by 4 bases, and 10 bases separated the two germline ends. From germline, CDR1 is MNHEY and CDR2 SMNVEV (reference sequence). The CDR3 contains 13 residues. CDR3 protein: CASSFQASYEQYF. CDR3 DNA sequence: TGTGCCAGCAGTTTTCAAGCCTCGTACGAGCAGTACTTC.